The clone carrying this T cell receptor (beta chain) came up many times. The antigen remains undetermined. The data stem from a study of T cell repertoires in cytomegalovirus infection. Study-level findings and limits: HLA-C-restricted CMV-specific TCR beta clonotypes prevailed in the ex vivo response.

The CDR3 extends over 15 amino acids. Trimming pared 4 bases from V and 6 bases from J, leaving 18 bases between. Per the germline V gene, CDR1 is SGHVS and CDR2 is FQNEAQ. Using its own MiXCR run on the reads, TCRdb lists one record per CDR3 protein. This table holds 630,000 or so distinct CDR3 sequences, roughly 26% found once. The TCR comes from a human donor in good health (CMV status not recorded). Some clones in this sample may be carry-over from other donors' samples. The sequenced sample consisted of CD8+ T cells from PBMCs. V usage is TRBV7-8 and J usage is TRBJ1-1; D not certain. CDR3 in DNA: TGTGCCAGCAGCTCCCTACCGAGGGAGGACTCTGAAGCTTTCTTT. Protein: CASSSLPREDSEAFF.